This T cell receptor (beta chain) was identified during a study of cytomegalovirus exposure and HLA in healthy donors. PCR primers comprised 60 Vbeta and 13 Jbeta primers. Assay: immunoSEQ multiplex PCR; the TCRdb copy retains only in-frame clones and omits some. This sample has 160,000 or so clones, with roughly 80% found just once. CDR1 is LNHNV and CDR2 is YYDKDF in the germline V gene (reference sequence). CDR3 length: 13 residues. Trimming took off 1 base at V and 6 bases at J, with 10 bases between the two ends. The sequence came from a man in his forties or fifties in good health and CMV-seropositive. Sample: PBMCs. The J gene is TRBJ2-7, the V gene TRBV15; D uncertain. CDR3 bases: TGTGCCACCAGCAGAGGTGGCTTGGTCGAGCAGTACTTC. Encoded protein: CATSRGGLVEQYF. Combining the CDR3 with reference TRBV15 and TRBJ2-7 gives the whole variable domain DAMVIQNPRYQVTQFGKPVTLSCSQTLNHNVMYWYQQKSSQAPKLLFHYYDKDFNNEADTPDNFQSRRPNTSFCFLDIRSPGLGDTAMYLCATSRGGLVEQYFGPGTRLTVT.